The 27 T cell receptor beta chains presented below share a single source sample, sequenced in a study of blood T cell repertoires in COVID-19. Only in-frame clones appear in the TCRdb table, and some are missing; sequencing was by immunoSEQ multiplex PCR. The sample lists over 100,000 clones, almost 80% occurring once. Sequenced material: peripheral blood. These receptors all stem from a man aged 60 to 75 with active or convalescent COVID-19.

This clone turned up a few times. This chain connects TRBV9 to TRBJ2-2; 10 nucleotides agree with TRBD1. CDR1 is SGDLS and CDR2 is YYNGEE in the germline V gene. CDR3 length: 19 residues. V dropped 2 bases and J dropped 0; count of bases not matched to a gene: 10. CDR3 amino acids: CASSVVPGQGPSNTGELFF. CDR3 coding DNA: TGTGCCAGCAGCGTCGTACCGGGACAGGGGCCCTCGAACACCGGGGAGCTGTTTTTT.

This chain joins TRBV4-1 and TRBJ1-4; D is unclear. Trimming took off 0 bases at V and 9 bases at J, with 8 bases between the two ends. The CDR3 is 13 residues long. Per germline, CDR1 MGHRA and CDR2 YSYEKL. CDR3 in amino acids: CASSQDPKQKLFF. The DNA of the CDR3 is TGCGCCAGCAGCCAAGACCCTAAACAAAAACTGTTTTTT.

This chain links TRBV28 with TRBJ1-5; 9 bases align to TRBD1. Germline CDR1 MDHEN, CDR2 SYDVKM. V shed 6 bases, J shed 3 bases, and the junction held 9 bases outside the gene matches. CDR3 length equals 16 residues. CDR3 in amino acids: CASRPRQGVDNQPQHF. CDR3 bases: TGTGCCAGCAGACCTAGACAGGGGGTGGACAATCAGCCCCAGCATTTT.

This clone was recorded a few times. The V and J genes are TRBV6-5 and TRBJ2-5; possible D gene TRBD1, 6 bases. V lost 4 bases and J lost 1, with 10 bases in between. The CDR3 is made up of 14 amino acids. CDR1 is MNHEY, CDR2 SVGAGI, per germline. CDR3 in DNA: TGTGCCAGCAGTTTCGGGACACGCCAAGAGACCCAGTACTTC. This sequence encodes CASSFGTRQETQYF.

This clone was picked up a small number of times. CDR3 region: CASSLTDTGELFF. In DNA, the CDR3 is TGTGCCAGTAGTCTGACTGACACCGGGGAGCTGTTTTTT. The J gene is TRBJ2-2, the V gene TRBV19; D call uncertain. The ends were cut back, 5 bases at V and 3 bases at J, with 7 bases in the middle. The CDR3 is 13 residues long. Germline values: CDR1 LNHDA, CDR2 SQIVND (reference sequence).

This clone was seen only a few times. The chain recombines TRBV5-1 with TRBJ1-1; D uncertain. V was cut by 0 bases and J by 1 base, with 4 bases left in between. Germline assignment: CDR1 SGHRS and CDR2 YFSETQ. The CDR3 is 13 residues long. CDR3 bases: TGCGCCAGCAGCTTGGACACGAACACTGAAGCTTTCTTT. Its translation is CASSLDTNTEAFF.

This clone was observed once. CDR3 residues: CASSLVGDSPYEQYF. In DNA form, the CDR3 reads TGCGCCAGCAGCTTGGTAGGGGATTCTCCCTACGAGCAGTACTTC. The rearrangement uses TRBV5-1 and TRBJ2-7; tentatively, D is TRBD1 (5 bases). The V end lost 0 bases, the J end lost 2 bases, and 12 bases lay between the germline ends. The CDR3 loop spans 15 amino acids. CDR1 SGHRS and CDR2 YFSETQ come from the germline V gene. Together with reference TRBV5-1 and TRBJ2-7, the CDR3 gives the full variable domain: KAGVTQTPRYLIKTRGQQVTLSCSPISGHRSVSWYQQTPGQGLQFLFEYFSETQRNKGNFPGRFSGRQFSNSRSEMNVSTLELGDSALYLCASSLVGDSPYEQYFGPGTRLTVT.

V gene TRBV5-1 combines with J gene TRBJ1-1; maybe TRBD1 (5 bases). The CDR3 has 15 amino acids. Trimming cost V 0 bases and J 0 bases, with 9 bases left between them. Germline CDR1 reads SGHRS; CDR2 reads YFSETQ. The CDR3 DNA reads TGCGCCAGCAGCTTGGAAGGGACTATGAACACTGAAGCTTTCTTT. Amino acid sequence: CASSLEGTMNTEAFF.

This sequence joins TRBV28 and TRBJ1-2, with TRBD1 identical over 9 bases. The germline V gene encodes CDR1 MDHEN and CDR2 SYDVKM. J lost 4 bases, V lost 4 bases, and 10 bases had no gene match. The CDR3 spans 16 residues. CDR3 sequence: CASSSKTGGLTYGYTF. The CDR3 DNA sequence: TGTGCCAGCAGTTCAAAGACAGGGGGTCTGACCTATGGCTACACCTTC.

The table lists this clone with a count of one. This sequence joins TRBV7-3 and TRBJ2-3; 13 bases agree with TRBD2. Germline loops: CDR1 SGHTA, CDR2 FQGTGA. CDR3 length: 16 residues. V dropped 4 bases and J dropped 3; count of bases not matched to a gene: 4. DNA of the CDR3: TGTGCCAGCAGCTCCGGGACTAGCGGGACAACAGATACGCAGTATTTT. Translating gives CASSSGTSGTTDTQYF.

Turning to this clone: The sample carries other DNA sequences with the same CDR3. The gene calls are TRBV7-2 and TRBJ1-1, with D unclear. Per the germline V gene, CDR1 is SGHTA and CDR2 is FQGNSA. The CDR3 is 15 amino acids. Trimming removed 3 bases from V and 4 bases from J, with 15 bases in between. CDR3 in DNA: TGTGCCAGCAGCTTGGAGGTGGGCCGGGGCACTGAAGCTTTCTTT. It yields the protein CASSLEVGRGTEAFF.

The gene calls are TRBV27 and TRBJ1-2; unclear D gene. Per the germline V gene, CDR1 is MNHEY and CDR2 is SMNVEV (reference sequence). CDR3 length: 15 residues. V lost 4 bases and J lost 3, with 15 bases in between. CDR3 nucleotides: TGTGCCAGCAGTTCCCTCAAAGGAGGAGACTATGGCTACACCTTC. This codes for CASSSLKGGDYGYTF.

V is TRBV5-6 and J is TRBJ1-4; a weak D match, TRBD1 (6 bases). The germline V gene encodes CDR1 SGHDT and CDR2 YYEEEE. This CDR3 has 15 residues. Trimming cost V 4 bases and J 3 bases, with 13 bases left between them. The CDR3 nucleotides read TGTGCCAGCAGCCCCGGACAGCATCCTAATGAAAAACTGTTTTTT. Translation gives CASSPGQHPNEKLFF.

The rearrangement joins TRBV28 to TRBJ2-2; TRBD2 matches 11 bases. The CDR3 spans 17 residues. V was pared by 3 bases and J by 3 bases, with 6 bases of the junction left unmatched. Looked up from germline, CDR1 is MDHEN and CDR2 is SYDVKM. CDR3 sequence: CASSFIAGGPDTGELFF. DNA for the CDR3: TGTGCCAGCAGTTTTATAGCGGGAGGGCCTGACACCGGGGAGCTGTTTTTT.

This clone has just one count. This rearrangement joins TRBV20-1 to TRBJ2-3; TRBD2 aligns across 7 bases. Trimming removed 3 bases from V and 4 bases from J; junction bases left unmatched: 10. This CDR3 is 15 amino acids long. CDR1 is DFQATT and CDR2 is SNEGSKA in the germline V gene (reference sequence). The CDR3 sequence: CSASGLSGIADTQYF. CDR3 nucleotides: TGCAGTGCTAGTGGCTTGAGCGGGATCGCAGATACGCAGTATTTT.

In this sample, this clone turned up once. The rearrangement uses TRBV5-1 and TRBJ2-7; weak D call: TRBD1 (6 bases). Germline CDR1 reads SGHRS; CDR2 reads YFSETQ. V was trimmed by 4 bases and J by 2 bases, leaving 13 bases between them. CDR3 length: 14 residues. The CDR3 coding sequence is TGCGCCAGCAGCCCTCGGGACATAACCTACGAGCAGTACTTC. Residues: CASSPRDITYEQYF.

V and J are TRBV9 and TRBJ2-3; D remains unclear. Germline values: CDR1 SGDLS, CDR2 YYNGEE. V was clipped by 1 base and J by 1 base, with 4 bases between them. The CDR3 runs 13 residues. The CDR3 DNA follows: TGTGCCAGCAGCGTACAGGGCACAGATACGCAGTATTTT. It specifies CASSVQGTDTQYF. The variable domain in full, with the rest retrieved from reference TRBV9 and TRBJ2-3, is DSGVTQTPKHLITATGQRVTLRCSPRSGDLSVYWYQQSLDQGLQFLIQYYNGEERAKGNILERFSAQQFPDLHSELNLSSLELGDSALYFCASSVQGTDTQYFGPGTRLTVL.

The rearrangement links TRBV7-8 to TRBJ1-5; TRBD1 agrees at 11 bases. Per the germline V gene, CDR1 is SGHVS and CDR2 is FQNEAQ. This CDR3 spans 15 amino acids. The V gene end was trimmed by 4 bases and the J gene end by 7 bases; junction bases not matched to a gene: 6. The CDR3: CASSSGTGGRQPQHF. In DNA, the CDR3 is TGTGCCAGCAGCTCGGGGACAGGGGGTCGGCAGCCCCAGCATTTT.

The V gene is TRBV7-2, the J gene TRBJ1-1, with 10 bases matching TRBD1. Germline V lookup: CDR1 SGHTA, CDR2 FQGNSA. Trimming at V came to 8 bases and at J to 0 bases, leaving 9 bases not matched to a gene. The CDR3 consists of 16 residues. The CDR3 bases are TGTGCCAGCCGTCTCGGGACAGGGGTGATGAACACTGAAGCTTTCTTT. Its translation: CASRLGTGVMNTEAFF. The full variable domain, its missing parts supplied by reference TRBV7-2 and TRBJ1-1, is GAGVSQSPSNKVTEKGKDVELRCDPISGHTALYWYRQSLGQGLEFLIYFQGNSAPDKSGLPSDRFSAERTGGSVSTLTIQRTQQEDSAVYLCASRLGTGVMNTEAFFGQGTRLTVV.

The CDR3 DNA reads TGTGCCAGCAGTTTGACAGGGACCACTGAAGCTTTCTTT. Protein product: CASSLTGTTEAFF. The chain combines TRBV27 with TRBJ1-1; TRBD1 matches 7 bases. CDR1 MNHEY and CDR2 SMNVEV come from the germline V gene (reference sequence). Trimming removed 3 bases from V and 4 bases from J; junction bases left unmatched: 2. This CDR3 has 13 amino acids.

This rearrangement joins TRBV5-5 to TRBJ2-3, with D unclear. V lost 2 bases and J 1 base, leaving 5 bases between the germline ends. Germline CDR1 is SGHKS and CDR2 is YYEKEE (reference sequence). This CDR3 region has 13 residues. CDR3 region: CASSFVGTDTQYF. The CDR3 DNA reads TGTGCCAGCAGCTTCGTCGGCACAGATACGCAGTATTTT.

This clone is deemed medium-sized. This chain joins TRBV11-2 and TRBJ1-3; D is perhaps TRBD1 (6 bases). V was clipped by 4 bases and J by 0 bases, with 13 bases between them. This CDR3 region has 16 residues. CDR1 is SGHAT, CDR2 FQNNGV, per germline. CDR3 in amino acids: CASSSGQSHSGNTIYF. The CDR3 nucleotides read TGTGCCAGCAGCTCCGGACAGTCCCACTCTGGAAACACCATATATTTT.

In its sample, this clone was seen a few times. The rearrangement uses TRBV12-3 or TRBV12-4 and TRBJ1-1; the D gene is possibly TRBD1 (6 bases). The germline V and J ends were trimmed by 7 bases and 9 bases, with 15 bases remaining between them. This CDR3 has 12 amino acids. The DNA for the CDR3 is TGTGCCAGCAATGTACAGGGAATACAAGCTTTCTTT. It is translated as CASNVQGIQAFF.

The V gene is TRBV30, the J gene TRBJ1-5, with a possible D match to TRBD1 (5 bases). Trimming shortened V by 2 bases and J by 4 bases, and 9 bases separated the two germline ends. Germline assignment: CDR1 GTSNPN and CDR2 SVGIG (reference sequence). CDR3 length: 13 amino acids. The CDR3 is CAWSTRDNQPQHF. Written as DNA, the CDR3 is TGTGCCTGGAGTACCAGGGATAATCAGCCCCAGCATTTT.

The CDR3 sequence: CASSYPSGSSYNEQFF. The CDR3, as DNA: TGTGCCAGCAGCTACCCTAGCGGGAGCTCCTACAATGAGCAGTTCTTC. The chain joins TRBV7-6 to TRBJ2-1, with 10 positions matching TRBD2. Per the germline V gene, CDR1 is SGHVS and CDR2 is FNYEAQ. There are 16 residues in the CDR3. Trimming at V came to 4 bases and at J to 0 bases, leaving 3 bases not matched to a gene.

The J gene is TRBJ1-1, the V gene TRBV5-1; the D gene is possibly TRBD1 (5 bases). Germline CDR1 is SGHRS and CDR2 is YFSETQ. The germline V and J ends were trimmed by 4 bases and 4 bases, with 14 bases remaining between them. This CDR3 is 14 amino acids long. The CDR3 nucleotides are TGCGCCAGCAGCAAGGGGCCCAGCAGCACTGAAGCTTTCTTT. Translating gives CASSKGPSSTEAFF.

DNA of the CDR3: TGTGCCAGCACCAGAGGGTACAATGAGCAGTTCTTC. As protein: CASTRGYNEQFF. This chain joins TRBV21-1 and TRBJ2-1; no DNA check was done on the table's D call, TRBD2. TRBV21-1 is annotated as a pseudogene. The CDR3 runs to 12 residues.